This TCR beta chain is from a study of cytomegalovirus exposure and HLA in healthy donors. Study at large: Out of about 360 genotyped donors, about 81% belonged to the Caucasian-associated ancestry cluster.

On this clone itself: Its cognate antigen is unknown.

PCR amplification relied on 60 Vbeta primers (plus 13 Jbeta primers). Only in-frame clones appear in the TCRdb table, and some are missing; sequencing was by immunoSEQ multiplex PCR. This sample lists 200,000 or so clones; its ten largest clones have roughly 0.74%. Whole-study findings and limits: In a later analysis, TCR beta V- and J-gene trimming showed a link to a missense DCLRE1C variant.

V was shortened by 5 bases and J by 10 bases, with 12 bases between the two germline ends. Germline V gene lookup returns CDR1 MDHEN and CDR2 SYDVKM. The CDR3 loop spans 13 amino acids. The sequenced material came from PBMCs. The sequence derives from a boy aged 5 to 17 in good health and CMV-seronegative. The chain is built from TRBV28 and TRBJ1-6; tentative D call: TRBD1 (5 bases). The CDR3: CASSPTRGSPLHF. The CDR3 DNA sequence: TGTGCCAGCAGTCCAACTCGGGGGTCACCCCTCCACTTT.